This T cell receptor (beta chain) was sequenced for a study of OX40 agonist ivuxolimab in advanced cancers. Unmatched junction bases numbered 10, after V lost 0 bases and J lost 8 bases. The CDR3 consists of 17 residues. CDR1 is SGHRS, CDR2 YFSETQ, per germline. Only in-frame clones appear in the TCRdb table, and some are missing; sequencing was by immunoSEQ multiplex PCR. The top ten hold under 3% of the sample, which has 53,000 or so clones, nearly 80% seen once. The V call is TRBV5-1, the J call TRBJ2-3; 12 bases align to TRBD2. The sequencing used CD4+ or CD8+ T cells sorted from blood, collected in a trial of the OX40 agonist ivuxolimab. This clonotype originated in an adult with an advanced solid tumor such as melanoma, head and neck, liver or kidney cancer. The CDR3 DNA reads as TGCGCCAGCAGCTTGGCTCTAGCGGGGGGGAATCTTCCTACGCAGTATTTT. Its translation is CASSLALAGGNLPTQYF.